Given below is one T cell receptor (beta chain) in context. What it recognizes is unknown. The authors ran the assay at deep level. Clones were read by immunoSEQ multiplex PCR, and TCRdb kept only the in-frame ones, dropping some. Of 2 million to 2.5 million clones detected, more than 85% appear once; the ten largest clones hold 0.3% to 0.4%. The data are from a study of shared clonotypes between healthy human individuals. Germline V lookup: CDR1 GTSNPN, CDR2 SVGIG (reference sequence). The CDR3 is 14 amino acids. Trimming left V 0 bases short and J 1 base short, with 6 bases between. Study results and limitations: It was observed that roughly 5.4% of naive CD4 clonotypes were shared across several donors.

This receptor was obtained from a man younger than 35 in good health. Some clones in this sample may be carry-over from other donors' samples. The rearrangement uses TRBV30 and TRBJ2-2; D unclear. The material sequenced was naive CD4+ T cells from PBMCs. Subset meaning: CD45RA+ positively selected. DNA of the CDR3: TGTGCCTGGAGTGTAAACAGGAACACCGGGGAGCTGTTTTTT. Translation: CAWSVNRNTGELFF. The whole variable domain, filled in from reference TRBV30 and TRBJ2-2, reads SQTIHQWPATLVQPVGSPLSLECTVEGTSNPNLYWYRQAAGRGLQLLFYSVGIGQISSEVPQNLSASRPQDRQFILSSKKLLLSDSGFYLCAWSVNRNTGELFFGEGSRLTVL.